The 19 T cell receptor beta chains presented below share a single source sample, sequenced in a study of identical twins. One entry per CDR3 protein, called by TCRdb with MiXCR from the 5' RACE reads. The table includes 1.5 million to 2 million distinct CDR3 sequences, around 33% detected once. The sample taken for sequencing was cord blood. The receptors stem from a newborn girl in good health.

Remarks on this clonotype: A much larger clone lies a single base off, so this may be a read error. The gene calls are TRBV6-6 and TRBJ2-4; 9 nucleotides line up with TRBD1. Near its end, the DNA agrees better with TRBJ2-7, so the J call may be wrong. The CDR3 runs to 15 residues. CDR1 MNHNY and CDR2 SVGAGI come from the germline V gene (reference sequence). In DNA, the CDR3 is TGTGCCAGCAGTTACTCGGACAGGGGCTTCTACGAGCAGTACTTC. Its translation: CASSYSDRGFYEQYF.

This clonotype was picked up a small number of times. The genes are TRBV5-1 and TRBJ2-3; possibly TRBD1 for D (6 bases). V was cut by 2 bases and J by 4 bases, with 26 bases left in between. Germline V gene sequence: CDR1 SGHRS, CDR2 YFSETQ. The CDR3 consists of 19 residues. CDR3 loop: CASSFGQFGYPPRSDTQYF. CDR3 coding DNA: TGCGCCAGCAGCTTCGGACAGTTTGGGTACCCCCCACGGTCAGATACGCAGTATTTT.

This clonotype was detected a few times. The chain recombines TRBV9 with TRBJ2-4; TRBD1 agrees at 9 bases. V lost 6 bases and J lost 4; bases outside the gene matches: 8. The CDR3 spans 15 residues. From germline, CDR1 is SGDLS and CDR2 YYNGEE. CDR3 protein: CASTRMTGGKNIQYF. CDR3 coding DNA: TGTGCCAGCACCAGAATGACAGGGGGGAAAAACATTCAGTACTTC.

The chain links TRBV14 to TRBJ2-4; TRBD2 matches at 9 bases. The CDR3 runs 14 residues. Germline values: CDR1 SGHDN, CDR2 FVKESK. The junction had 6 bases not matched to a gene; V was cut back by 5 bases and J by 7 bases. The CDR3: CASSVTSGRNIQYF. CDR3 nucleotides: TGTGCCAGCAGCGTAACTAGCGGGCGGAACATTCAGTACTTC.

The table lists this clonotype with many counts. The chain couples TRBV28 to TRBJ2-4; D might be TRBD2 (5 bases). The germline V gene has CDR1 MDHEN and CDR2 SYDVKM. Trimming pared 4 bases from V and 0 bases from J, leaving 16 bases between. The CDR3 has 17 residues. CDR3: CASSSPAGGLAKNIQYF. Here the CDR3 DNA reads TGTGCCAGCAGTTCCCCCGCGGGCGGTCTAGCCAAAAACATTCAGTACTTC.

The V and J genes are TRBV20-1 and TRBJ1-5; TRBD1 matches 10 bases. The CDR3 runs to 15 residues. In germline, CDR1 is DFQATT, CDR2 SNEGSKA (reference sequence). The V gene end was trimmed by 3 bases and the J gene end by 4 bases; junction bases not matched to a gene: 6. The DNA for the CDR3 is TGCAGTGCTAGGCGGGACAGGGGCCAAAATCAGCCCCAGCATTTT. Translated, it gives CSARRDRGQNQPQHF.

In its sample, this clonotype was seen a few times. The chain carries TRBV28 and TRBJ1-1; 8 positions match TRBD1. V lost 3 bases and J lost 5; bases outside the gene matches: 5. Per germline, CDR1 MDHEN and CDR2 SYDVKM. The CDR3 spans 14 residues. CDR3 sequence (DNA): TGTGCCAGCAGTTTTCGGACAGGGACAACTGAAGCTTTCTTT. It encodes CASSFRTGTTEAFF. Complete variable domain (other parts from reference TRBV28 and TRBJ1-1): DVKVTQSSRYLVKRTGEKVFLECVQDMDHENMFWYRQDPGLGLRLIYFSYDVKMKEKGDIPEGYSVSREKKERFSLILESASTNQTSMYLCASSFRTGTTEAFFGQGTRLTVV.

This sequence joins TRBV12-3 or TRBV12-4 and TRBJ2-3; TRBD1 aligns across 9 bases. Trimming removed 5 bases from V and 3 bases from J; junction bases left unmatched: 6. The CDR3 spans 15 residues. CDR3 sequence reads: CASSRQGVLTDTQYF. The DNA of the CDR3 is TGTGCCAGCAGTAGACAGGGGGTATTGACAGATACGCAGTATTTT.

This clonotype was detected a few times. The CDR3 loop reads CASSVAATKPTNEQFF. CDR3 coding DNA: TGTGCCAGCAGCGTAGCTGCCACCAAGCCTACCAATGAGCAGTTCTTC. The chain carries TRBV9 and TRBJ2-1; no firm D call. There are 16 residues in the CDR3. From germline, CDR1 is SGDLS and CDR2 YYNGEE. V gave up 0 bases and J gave up 6 bases, with 16 bases separating them.

V gene TRBV12-3 or TRBV12-4 combines with J gene TRBJ2-7; possible D gene TRBD2, 5 bases. V lost 4 bases and J lost 11, with 18 bases in between. The CDR3 covers 13 residues. CDR3 sequence (DNA): TGTGCCAGCAGTTCGGGGAGCTCCTATGAGGAGTACTTC. This sequence encodes CASSSGSSYEEYF.

The chain uses TRBV18 and TRBJ1-5, with D possibly being TRBD1 (5 bases). Germline CDR1 and CDR2: KGHSH and LQKENI. The CDR3 length is 15 residues. The V end lost 2 bases, the J end lost 7 bases, and 15 bases lay between the germline ends. CDR3 nucleotides: TGTGCCAGCTCACCAAGACAGCGCGCAGGCCAGCCCCAGCATTTT. The encoded protein is CASSPRQRAGQPQHF.

The rearrangement links TRBV7-6 to TRBJ2-7, with TRBD2 identical over 8 bases. V gave up 1 base and J gave up 3 bases; unmatched junction bases: 14. Germline CDR1 SGHVS, CDR2 FNYEAQ. The CDR3 has 18 amino acids. CDR3: CASSLVPPLAGGYYEQYF. The CDR3, as DNA: TGTGCCAGCAGCTTAGTCCCCCCCCTCGCGGGGGGCTACTACGAGCAGTACTTC.

In DNA form, the CDR3 reads TGTGCCAGCTCACCCCCCGGGACGGCGAACACTGAAGCTTTCTTT. It is translated as CASSPPGTANTEAFF. The gene calls are TRBV18 and TRBJ1-1, with a tentative D call TRBD1 (5 bases). V shed 3 bases and J shed 1 base, with 12 bases lying between them. There are 15 residues in the CDR3. Per the germline V gene, CDR1 is KGHSH and CDR2 is LQKENI.

In its sample, this clonotype was seen a few times. A junction boundary mismatches the germline segment, possibly from a read error. The chain joins TRBV6-5 to TRBJ1-2; D uncertain. From germline, CDR1 is MNHEY and CDR2 SVGAGI. CDR3 length: 15 residues. The CDR3 here is CASSPNLEVSYGCTF. The DNA for the CDR3 is TGTGCCAGCAGTCCCAACCTGGAAGTGAGCTATGGCTGCACCTTC.

Regarding this clonotype: The junction departs from the called germline gene at one end, perhaps through a read error. V usage is TRBV2 and J usage is TRBJ2-1; D remains ambiguous. CDR1 and CDR2 from the germline V gene are SNHLY and FYNNEI. This CDR3 contains 12 residues. CDR3 sequence (DNA): TGTGCCAGCAGTTCTCCGGAACCTGAGCGGTTCTTC. It translates to CASSSPEPERFF.

The gene calls are TRBV28 and TRBJ2-5; 13 nucleotides agree with TRBD2. The CDR3 spans 15 residues. Germline CDR1 and CDR2: MDHEN and SYDVKM. Trimming took 5 bases from V and 2 from J; bases not matched to a gene: 2. The CDR3 coding sequence is TGTGCCAGCAGTACTAGCGGGAGGGGACAAGAGACCCAGTACTTC. Translating gives CASSTSGRGQETQYF.

The V gene is TRBV5-5, the J gene TRBJ1-5; a weak D match, TRBD1 (6 bases). V lost 4 bases, J lost 4 bases, and 15 bases lay in between. Germline V lookup: CDR1 SGHKS, CDR2 YYEKEE (reference sequence). This CDR3 comprises 15 residues. CDR3 nucleotide sequence: TGTGCCAGCAGCCAGGGGAGGACGGCAAATCAGCCCCAGCATTTT. Residues: CASSQGRTANQPQHF. Complete variable domain (other parts from reference TRBV5-5 and TRBJ1-5): DAGVTQSPTHLIKTRGQQVTLRCSPISGHKSVSWYQQVLGQGPQFIFQYYEKEERGRGNFPDRFSARQFPNYSSELNVNALLLGDSALYLCASSQGRTANQPQHFGDGTRLSIL.

The V and J genes are TRBV3-1 and TRBJ2-7; possibly TRBD1 for D (6 bases). The germline gives CDR1 LGHDT, CDR2 YNNKEL (reference sequence). The CDR3 loop spans 16 amino acids. V lost 2 bases, J lost 2 bases, and 16 bases lay in between. The DNA for the CDR3 is TGTGCCAGCAGCCAAAATCCTCTAAACAGGGCCTACGAGCAGTACTTC. This encodes CASSQNPLNRAYEQYF.

A few counts support this clonotype. The chain combines TRBV11-2 with TRBJ1-2, with TRBD1 identical over 8 bases. The CDR3 extends over 14 amino acids. V was pared by 5 bases and J by 8 bases, with 10 bases of the junction left unmatched. Germline CDR1 is SGHAT and CDR2 is FQNNGV. The CDR3 DNA follows: TGTGCCAGCAGCCCGAGCGGACAGGGCCTAGGCTACACCTTC. This sequence encodes CASSPSGQGLGYTF.